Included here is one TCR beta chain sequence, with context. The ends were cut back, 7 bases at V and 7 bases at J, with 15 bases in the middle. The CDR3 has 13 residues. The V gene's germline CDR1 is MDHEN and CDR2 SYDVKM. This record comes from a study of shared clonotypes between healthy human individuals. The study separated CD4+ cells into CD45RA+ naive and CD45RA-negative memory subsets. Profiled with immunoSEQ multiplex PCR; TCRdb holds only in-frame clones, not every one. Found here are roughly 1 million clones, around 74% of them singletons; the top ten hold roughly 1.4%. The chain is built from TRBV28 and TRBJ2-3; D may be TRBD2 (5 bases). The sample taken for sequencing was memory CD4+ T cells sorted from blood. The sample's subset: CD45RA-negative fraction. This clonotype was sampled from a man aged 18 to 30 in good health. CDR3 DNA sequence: TGTGCCAGCAAGTCCGAGGGAACGAATACGCAGTATTTT. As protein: CASKSEGTNTQYF.